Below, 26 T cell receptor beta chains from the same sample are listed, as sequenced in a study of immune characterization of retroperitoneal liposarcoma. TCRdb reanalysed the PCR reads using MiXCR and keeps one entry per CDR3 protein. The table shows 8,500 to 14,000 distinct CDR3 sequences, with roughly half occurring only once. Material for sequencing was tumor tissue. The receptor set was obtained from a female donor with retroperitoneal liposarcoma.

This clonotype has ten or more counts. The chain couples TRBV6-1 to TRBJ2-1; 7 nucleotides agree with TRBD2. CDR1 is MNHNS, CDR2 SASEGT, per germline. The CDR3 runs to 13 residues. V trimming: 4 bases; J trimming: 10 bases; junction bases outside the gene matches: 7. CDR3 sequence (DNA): TGTGCCAGCAGTGCCGGGACTATTTACGAGCAGTTCTTC. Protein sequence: CASSAGTIYEQFF.

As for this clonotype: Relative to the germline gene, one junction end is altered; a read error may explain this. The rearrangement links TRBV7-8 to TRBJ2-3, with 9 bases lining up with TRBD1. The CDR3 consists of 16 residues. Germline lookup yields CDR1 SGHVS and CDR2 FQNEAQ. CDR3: CVSSALHRGLDYEQYF. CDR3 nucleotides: TGTGTCAGCAGCGCCCTCCACAGGGGGCTTGACTACGAGCAGTACTTT.

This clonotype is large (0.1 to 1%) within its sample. The CDR3 DNA reads as TGTGCCAGCAGTAGACTAGCGGGGAACAATGAGCAGTTCTTC. The encoded protein is CASSRLAGNNEQFF. The chain is built from TRBV6-1 and TRBJ2-1; 11 nucleotides align to TRBD2. This CDR3 comprises 14 residues. Germline V CDR1 and CDR2: MNHNS, SASEGT. J was trimmed by 5 bases and V by 5 bases; bases with no gene match: 2.

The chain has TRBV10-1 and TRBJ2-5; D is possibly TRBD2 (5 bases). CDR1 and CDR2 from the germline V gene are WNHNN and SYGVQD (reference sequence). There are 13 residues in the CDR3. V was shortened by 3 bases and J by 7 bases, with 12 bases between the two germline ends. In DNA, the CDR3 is TGCGCCAGCAGTGAAGACCGGGCGGGGACCCAGTACTTC. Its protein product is CASSEDRAGTQYF.

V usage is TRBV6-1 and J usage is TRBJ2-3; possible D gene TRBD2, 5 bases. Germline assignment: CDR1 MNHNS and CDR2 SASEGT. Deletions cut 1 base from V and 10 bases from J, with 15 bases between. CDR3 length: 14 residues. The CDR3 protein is CASSEDPRARSQYF. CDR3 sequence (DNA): TGTGCCAGCAGTGAAGATCCGAGGGCCCGATCGCAGTATTTT.

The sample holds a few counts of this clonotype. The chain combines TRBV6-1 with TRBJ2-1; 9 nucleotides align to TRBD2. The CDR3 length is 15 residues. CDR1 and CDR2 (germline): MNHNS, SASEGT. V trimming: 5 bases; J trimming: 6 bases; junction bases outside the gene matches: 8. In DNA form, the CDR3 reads TGTGCCAGCAGTTTTAGCGGGAGAGGGGGCAATGAGCAGTTCTTC. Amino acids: CASSFSGRGGNEQFF.

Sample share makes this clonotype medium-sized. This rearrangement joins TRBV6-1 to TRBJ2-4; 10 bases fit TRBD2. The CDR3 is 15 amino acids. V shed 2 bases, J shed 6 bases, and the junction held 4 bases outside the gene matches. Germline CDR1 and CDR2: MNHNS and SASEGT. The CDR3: CASSEMASGRNIQYF. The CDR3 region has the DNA TGTGCCAGCAGTGAAATGGCTAGCGGGAGAAACATTCAGTACTTC.

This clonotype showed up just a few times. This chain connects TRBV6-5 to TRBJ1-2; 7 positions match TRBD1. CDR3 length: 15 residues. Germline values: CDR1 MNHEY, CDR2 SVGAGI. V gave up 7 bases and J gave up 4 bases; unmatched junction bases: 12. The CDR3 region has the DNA TGTGCCAGCACCTTGACCGCAGGGGGGGCCTATGGCTACACCTTC. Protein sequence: CASTLTAGGAYGYTF.

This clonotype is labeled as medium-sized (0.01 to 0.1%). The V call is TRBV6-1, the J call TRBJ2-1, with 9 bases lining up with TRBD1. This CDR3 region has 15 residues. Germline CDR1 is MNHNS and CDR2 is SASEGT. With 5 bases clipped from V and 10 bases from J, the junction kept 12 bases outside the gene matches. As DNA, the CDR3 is TGTGCCAGCAGTCAAACCGGGACAGGGACCTACGAGCAGTTCTTC. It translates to CASSQTGTGTYEQFF.

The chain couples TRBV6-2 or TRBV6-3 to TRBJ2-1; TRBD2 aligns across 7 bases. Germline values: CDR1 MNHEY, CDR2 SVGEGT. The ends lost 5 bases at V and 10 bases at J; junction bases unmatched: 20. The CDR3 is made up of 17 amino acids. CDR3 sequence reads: CASSEDLALSSGREQFF. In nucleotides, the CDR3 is TGTGCCAGCAGTGAAGATCTAGCGCTCTCATCCGGGAGGGAGCAGTTCTTC.

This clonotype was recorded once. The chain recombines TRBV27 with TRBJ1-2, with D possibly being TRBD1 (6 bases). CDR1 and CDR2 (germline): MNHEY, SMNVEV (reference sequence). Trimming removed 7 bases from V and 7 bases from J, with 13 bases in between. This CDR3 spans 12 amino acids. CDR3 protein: CASTSSGVGYTF. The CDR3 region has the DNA TGTGCCAGCACCTCTTCAGGGGTTGGCTACACCTTC.

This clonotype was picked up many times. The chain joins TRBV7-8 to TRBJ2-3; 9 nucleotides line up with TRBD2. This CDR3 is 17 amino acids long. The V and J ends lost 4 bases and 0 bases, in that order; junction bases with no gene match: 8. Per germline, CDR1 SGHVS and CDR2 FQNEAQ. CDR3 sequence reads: CASSSRLAETSTDTQYF. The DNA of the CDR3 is TGTGCCAGCAGCTCCCGACTAGCGGAAACTAGCACAGATACGCAGTATTTT.

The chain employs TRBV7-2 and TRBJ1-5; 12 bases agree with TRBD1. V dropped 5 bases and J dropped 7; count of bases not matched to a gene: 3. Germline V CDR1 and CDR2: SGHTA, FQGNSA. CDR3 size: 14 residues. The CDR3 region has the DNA TGTGCCAGCAGCCAGGGACAGGGGGCGCAGCCCCAGCATTTT. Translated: CASSQGQGAQPQHF.

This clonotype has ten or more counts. CDR3 region: CASSSPGQADEQYF. The CDR3 DNA sequence: TGTGCCAGCAGTTCGCCGGGACAGGCGGACGAGCAGTACTTC. The rearrangement uses TRBV12-3 or TRBV12-4 and TRBJ2-1; TRBD1 aligns across 8 bases. Gene TRBJ2-7 matches the end of the DNA better, so the J call may be wrong. This CDR3 has 14 residues.

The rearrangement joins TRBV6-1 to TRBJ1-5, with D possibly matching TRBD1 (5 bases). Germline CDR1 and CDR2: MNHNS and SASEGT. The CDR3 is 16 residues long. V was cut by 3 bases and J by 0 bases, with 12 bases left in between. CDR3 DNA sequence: TGTGCCAGCAGTGACGAGGGGACGGCTAGCAATCAGCCCCAGCATTTT. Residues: CASSDEGTASNQPQHF.

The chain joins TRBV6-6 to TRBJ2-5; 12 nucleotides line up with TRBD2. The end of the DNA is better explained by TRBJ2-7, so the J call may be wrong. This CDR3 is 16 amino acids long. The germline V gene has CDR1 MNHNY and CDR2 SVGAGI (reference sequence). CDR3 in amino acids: CASSSRRLAGAYEQYF. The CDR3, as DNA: TGTGCCAGCAGTTCCCGACGACTAGCGGGAGCGTACGAGCAGTACTTC.

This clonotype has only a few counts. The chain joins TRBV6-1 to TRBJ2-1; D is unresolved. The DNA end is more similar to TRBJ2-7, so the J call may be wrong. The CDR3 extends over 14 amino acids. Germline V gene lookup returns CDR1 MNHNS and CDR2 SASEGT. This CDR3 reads CASSEVPPPGEQYF. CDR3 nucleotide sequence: TGTGCCAGCAGTGAAGTACCGCCCCCTGGCGAGCAGTACTTC.

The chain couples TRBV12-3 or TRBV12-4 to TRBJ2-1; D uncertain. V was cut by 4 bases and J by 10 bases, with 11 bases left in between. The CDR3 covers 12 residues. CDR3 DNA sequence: TGTGCCAGCAGTTCAGGTGTGGTCGAGCAGTTCTTC. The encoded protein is CASSSGVVEQFF.

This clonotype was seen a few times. The CDR3 protein is CASSSPGGLTGEQFF. The CDR3 DNA is TGTGCCAGCAGCTCACCGGGGGGGCTCACGGGCGAGCAGTTCTTC. The chain joins TRBV11-3 to TRBJ2-1, with TRBD2 matching over 8 bases. The CDR3 length is 15 residues. The V segment lost 4 bases and the J segment 10 bases; nucleotides outside the gene matches: 12. Germline values: CDR1 SGHNT, CDR2 YENEEA.

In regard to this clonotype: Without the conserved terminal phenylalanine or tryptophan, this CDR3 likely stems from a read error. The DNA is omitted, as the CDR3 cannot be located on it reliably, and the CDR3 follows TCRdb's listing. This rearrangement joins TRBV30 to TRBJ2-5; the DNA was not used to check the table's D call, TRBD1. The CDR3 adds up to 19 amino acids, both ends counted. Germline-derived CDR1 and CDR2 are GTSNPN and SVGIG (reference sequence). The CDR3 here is CAWISPGADGGVTRPSCRP.

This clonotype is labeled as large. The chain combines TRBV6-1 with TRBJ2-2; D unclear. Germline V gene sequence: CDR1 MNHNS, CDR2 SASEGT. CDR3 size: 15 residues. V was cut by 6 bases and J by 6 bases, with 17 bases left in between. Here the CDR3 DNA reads TGTGCCAGCAGACTCCAGTCCGGAATTCCCGGGGAGCTGTTTTTT. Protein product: CASRLQSGIPGELFF.

This CDR3 is CASSLFTGASPLHF. The DNA for the CDR3 is TGTGCCAGCAGTTTATTCACAGGGGCCTCACCCCTCCACTTT. This chain uses TRBV12-3 or TRBV12-4 with TRBJ1-6; 7 nucleotides match TRBD1. The CDR3 is 14 residues long. V trimming: 2 bases; J trimming: 10 bases; junction bases outside the gene matches: 5.

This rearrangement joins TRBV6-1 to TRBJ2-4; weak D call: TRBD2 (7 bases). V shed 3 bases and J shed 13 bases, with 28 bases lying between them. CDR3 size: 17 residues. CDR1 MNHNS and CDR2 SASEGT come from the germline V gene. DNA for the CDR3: TGTGCCAGCAGTGATCTACCCGCGCGGGGGCTACGAGGGGAGCAGTACTTC. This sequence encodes CASSDLPARGLRGEQYF.

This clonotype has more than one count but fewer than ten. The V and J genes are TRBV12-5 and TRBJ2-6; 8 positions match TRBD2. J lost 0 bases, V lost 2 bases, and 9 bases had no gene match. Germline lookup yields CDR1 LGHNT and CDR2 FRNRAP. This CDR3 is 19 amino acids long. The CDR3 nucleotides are TGTGCTAGTGGTTTGAGACACGGGACTAGGTCCTCTGGGGCCAACGTCCTGACTTTC. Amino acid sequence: CASGLRHGTRSSGANVLTF.

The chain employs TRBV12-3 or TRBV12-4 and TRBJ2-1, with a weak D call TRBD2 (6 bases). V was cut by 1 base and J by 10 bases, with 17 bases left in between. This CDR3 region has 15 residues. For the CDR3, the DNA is TGTGCCAGCAGTTTAGAGGGCGGGAACTCCTACGAGCAGTTCTTC. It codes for CASSLEGGNSYEQFF.

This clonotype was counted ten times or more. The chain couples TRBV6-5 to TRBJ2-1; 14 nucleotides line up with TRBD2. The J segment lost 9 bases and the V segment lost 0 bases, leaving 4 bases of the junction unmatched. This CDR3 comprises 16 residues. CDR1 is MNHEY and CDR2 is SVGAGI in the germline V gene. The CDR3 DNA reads TGTGCCAGCAGTTACTCGGGACTAGCGGGAGAGTTTGAGCAGTTCTTC. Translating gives CASSYSGLAGEFEQFF.